The present TCR beta chain was sequenced within a study of blood T cell repertoires in COVID-19. Across the study: Specimens from acute and convalescent COVID-19 originated in the United States, Italy and Spain. Nucleic acid was either cDNA or gDNA, and it came from T cells, B-cell-depleted T cells, or PBMCs.

V lost 2 bases to trimming and J lost 2 bases; unmatched junction nucleotides: 4. The CDR3 extends over 15 amino acids. The germline V gene has CDR1 GTSNPN and CDR2 SVGIG (reference sequence). Methods used by the authors: Amplification from reference gene primers served as the basis for estimated nucleated cell counts. The table came from immunoSEQ multiplex PCR; TCRdb's copy has only in-frame clones and leaves some out. V and J calls and clone size come straight from that table; D and trimming were deduced from the DNA. The table shows approximately 97,000 clones, with 80% to 90% occurring only once.

V gene TRBV30 combines with J gene TRBJ2-3; 10 positions agree with TRBD2. The origin of this receptor is a man aged 45-65 years with COVID-19, enrolled during active disease. The sample comprised peripheral blood. The CDR3 DNA reads TGTGCCTGGAGTCAGGGACTAGCGAACACAGATACGCAGTATTTT. Translating it yields CAWSQGLANTDTQYF.